One sample yielded the 5 T cell receptor beta chains listed below, sequenced in a study of blood T cell repertoires in COVID-19. Libraries were prepared by immunoSEQ multiplex PCR; TCRdb keeps only in-frame clonotypes and omits some of them. The table shows almost 30,000 clones, with approximately 67% occurring only once. The specimen sequenced was peripheral blood. Source of these receptors: a human donor in a cohort sampled during active COVID-19.

This clone was found many times. The chain recombines TRBV5-5 with TRBJ1-2; D is uncertain. V lost 5 bases and J 3 bases, leaving 11 bases between the germline ends. The CDR3 contains 13 residues. The germline CDR1 and CDR2 sequences are SGHKS and YYEKEE (reference sequence). CDR3 bases: TGTGCCAGCAGTTTAGACACCTACTATGGCTACACCTTC. Translating it yields CASSLDTYYGYTF.

The chain has TRBV6-2 or TRBV6-3 and TRBJ1-5; the match to TRBD1 covers 11 bases. This CDR3 has 15 amino acids. V lost 6 bases and J lost 7; bases outside the gene matches: 8. Germline loops: CDR1 MNHEY, CDR2 SVGEGT. The CDR3 loop reads CASSPDRGPGQPQHF. In nucleotides, the CDR3 is TGTGCCAGCAGCCCGGACAGGGGGCCGGGACAGCCCCAGCATTTT.

V is TRBV14 and J is TRBJ1-1; D remains unclear. Germline-derived CDR1 and CDR2 are SGHDN and FVKESK. CDR3 size: 12 residues. The germline V and J ends were trimmed by 2 bases and 4 bases, with 5 bases remaining between them. CDR3 amino acids: CASSQFGTEAFF. The CDR3 DNA reads as TGTGCCAGCAGCCAATTCGGCACTGAAGCTTTCTTT.

In its sample, this clone was seen once. The rearrangement links TRBV28 to TRBJ2-3; TRBD2 aligns across 9 bases. Germline trimming cut 1 base from V and 3 bases from J; bases unmatched to any gene: 2. Germline V gives CDR1 MDHEN, CDR2 SYDVKM. The CDR3 loop spans 15 amino acids. The CDR3 loop reads CASSLSAGGTDTQYF. The DNA for the CDR3 is TGTGCCAGCAGTTTATCGGCGGGAGGGACAGATACGCAGTATTTT.

The gene calls are TRBV2 and TRBJ1-2, with 9 bases identical to TRBD1. After removal of 5 bases from V and 8 bases from J, the junction contained 12 bases not matched to a gene. Germline V CDR1 and CDR2: SNHLY, FYNNEI. The CDR3 is 15 residues long. CDR3 loop: CASSSRGDREEGYTF. In nucleotides, the CDR3 is TGTGCCAGCAGTTCTCGCGGGGACAGGGAAGAGGGCTACACCTTC. Together with reference TRBV2 and TRBJ1-2, the CDR3 gives the full variable domain: EPEVTQTPSHQVTQMGQEVILRCVPISNHLYFYWYRQILGQKVEFLVSFYNNEISEKSEIFDDQFSVERPDGSNFTLKIRSTKLEDSAMYFCASSSRGDREEGYTFGSGTRLTVV.